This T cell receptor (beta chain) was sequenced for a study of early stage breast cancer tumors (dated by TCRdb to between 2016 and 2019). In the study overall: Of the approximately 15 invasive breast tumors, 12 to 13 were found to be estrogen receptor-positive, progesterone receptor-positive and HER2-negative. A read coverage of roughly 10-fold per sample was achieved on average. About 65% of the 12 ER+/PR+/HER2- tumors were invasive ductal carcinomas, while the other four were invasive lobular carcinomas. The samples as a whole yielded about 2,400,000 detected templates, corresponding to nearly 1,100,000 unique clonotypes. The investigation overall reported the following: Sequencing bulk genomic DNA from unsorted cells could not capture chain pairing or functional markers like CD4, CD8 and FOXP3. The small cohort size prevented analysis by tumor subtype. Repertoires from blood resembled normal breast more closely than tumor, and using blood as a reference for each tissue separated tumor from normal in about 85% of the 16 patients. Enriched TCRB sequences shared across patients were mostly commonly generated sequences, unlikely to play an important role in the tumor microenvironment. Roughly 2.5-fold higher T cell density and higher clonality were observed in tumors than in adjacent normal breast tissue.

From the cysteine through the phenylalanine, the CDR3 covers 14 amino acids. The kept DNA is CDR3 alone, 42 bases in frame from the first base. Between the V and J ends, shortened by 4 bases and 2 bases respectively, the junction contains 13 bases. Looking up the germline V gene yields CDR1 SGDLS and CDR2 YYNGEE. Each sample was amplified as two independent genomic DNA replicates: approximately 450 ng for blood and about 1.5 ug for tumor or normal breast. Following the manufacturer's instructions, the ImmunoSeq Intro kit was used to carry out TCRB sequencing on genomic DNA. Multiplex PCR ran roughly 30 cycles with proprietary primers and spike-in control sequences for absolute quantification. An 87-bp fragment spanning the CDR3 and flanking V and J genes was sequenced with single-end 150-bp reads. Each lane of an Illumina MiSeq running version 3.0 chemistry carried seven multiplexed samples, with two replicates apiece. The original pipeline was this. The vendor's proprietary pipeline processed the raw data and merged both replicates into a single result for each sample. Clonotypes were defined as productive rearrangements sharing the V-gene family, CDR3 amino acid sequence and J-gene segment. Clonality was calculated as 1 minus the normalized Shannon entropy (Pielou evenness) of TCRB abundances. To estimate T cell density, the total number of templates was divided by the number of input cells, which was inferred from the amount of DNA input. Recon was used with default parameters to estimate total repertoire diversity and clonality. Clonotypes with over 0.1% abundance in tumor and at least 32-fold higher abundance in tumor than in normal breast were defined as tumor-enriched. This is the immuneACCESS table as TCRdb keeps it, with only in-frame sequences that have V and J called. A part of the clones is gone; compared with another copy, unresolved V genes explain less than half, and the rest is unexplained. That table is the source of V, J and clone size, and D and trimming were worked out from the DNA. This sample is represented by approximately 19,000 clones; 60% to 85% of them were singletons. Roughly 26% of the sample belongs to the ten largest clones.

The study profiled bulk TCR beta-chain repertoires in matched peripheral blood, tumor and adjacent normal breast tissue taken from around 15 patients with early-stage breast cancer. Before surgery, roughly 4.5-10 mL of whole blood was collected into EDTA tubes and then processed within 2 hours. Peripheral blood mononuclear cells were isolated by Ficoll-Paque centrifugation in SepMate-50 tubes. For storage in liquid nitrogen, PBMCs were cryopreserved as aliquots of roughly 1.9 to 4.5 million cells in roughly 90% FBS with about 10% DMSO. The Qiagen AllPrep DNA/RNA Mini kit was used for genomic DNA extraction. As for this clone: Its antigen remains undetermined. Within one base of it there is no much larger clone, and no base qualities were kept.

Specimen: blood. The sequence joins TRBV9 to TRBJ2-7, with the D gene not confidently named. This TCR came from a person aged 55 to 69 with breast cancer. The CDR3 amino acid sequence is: CASSPIDSAYEQYF. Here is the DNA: TGTGCCAGCAGCCCCATTGACTCGGCCTACGAGCAGTACTTC.